This passage covers 20 T cell receptor beta chains from one sample sequenced in a study of blood T cell repertoires in COVID-19. The data were produced by immunoSEQ multiplex PCR, yet TCRdb's version contains in-frame clones alone and is incomplete. The table shows under 200,000 clones, with approximately 82% occurring only once. Sequenced sample: PBMCs or T cells enriched from blood (not recorded which). The receptors originated from a woman aged 55-69 years with acute COVID-19.

V and J are TRBV4-3 and TRBJ1-2; unclear D gene. V was shortened by 5 bases and J by 8 bases, with 12 bases between the two germline ends. The CDR3 loop spans 12 amino acids. CDR1 and CDR2 (germline): LGHNA, YSLEER. The CDR3 region has the DNA TGCGCCAGCAGCTACAACGAGGGAGGCTACACCTTC. Its protein is CASSYNEGGYTF.

The rearrangement uses TRBV19 and TRBJ2-3; TRBD2 aligns across 9 bases. CDR3 length: 20 residues. The V gene end was trimmed by 1 base and the J gene end by 0 bases; junction bases not matched to a gene: 14. In germline, CDR1 is LNHDA, CDR2 SQIVND (reference sequence). The CDR3 sequence: CASSIGNPGLAVASTDTQYF. The DNA of the CDR3 is TGTGCCAGTAGTATAGGTAACCCGGGACTAGCAGTCGCTAGCACAGATACGCAGTATTTT.

CDR3 coding DNA: TGTGCCAGCAGCCCCGCGGCAAACAGGGTAGGGGAGCAGTACTTC. It codes for CASSPAANRVGEQYF. The chain links TRBV3-1 (or the pseudogene TRBV3-2) to TRBJ2-7; perhaps TRBD1 as D (6 bases). This CDR3 is 15 amino acids long. The V end lost 4 bases, the J end lost 7 bases, and 20 bases lay between the germline ends. Germline V lookup: CDR1 LGHDT, CDR2 YNNKEL (reference sequence).

The gene calls are TRBV7-2 and TRBJ1-1, with D uncertain. The CDR3 covers 17 residues. Trimming removed 1 base at V and 10 bases at J, with 25 bases between. Germline-derived CDR1 and CDR2 are SGHTA and FQGNSA. The CDR3 reads CASSLGPDRREERGAFF. CDR3 sequence (DNA): TGTGCCAGCAGCTTAGGGCCCGACCGACGGGAGGAACGGGGAGCTTTCTTT.

The chain couples TRBV21-1 to TRBJ1-6. TRBV21-1 is termed a pseudogene. This CDR3 spans 11 amino acids. The CDR3 nucleotides read TGTGCCAGGGGGGGTTGGTCACCCCTCCACTTT. It codes for CARGGWSPLHF.

The chain has TRBV7-7 and TRBJ1-4, with a tentative D call TRBD1 (5 bases). Germline V CDR1 and CDR2: SSHAT, FNYEAQ (reference sequence). This CDR3 has 16 residues. With 5 bases removed from V and 5 bases from J, the gap between germline ends came to 18 bases. The DNA for the CDR3 is TGTGCCAGCAGCCCGGGGAGGGGTTTCATCAATGAAAAACTGTTTTTT. Amino acids: CASSPGRGFINEKLFF.

The J gene is TRBJ2-3, the V gene TRBV23-1, with D maybe TRBD2 (5 bases). TRBV23-1 is treated as an ORF (open reading frame) with a function not yet certain. The CDR3 length is 16 residues. Trimming pared 0 bases from V and 0 bases from J, leaving 10 bases between. In DNA, the CDR3 is TGCGCCAGCAGTCAATCTAGCCGGACTAGCACAGATACGCAGTATTTT. Encoded protein: CASSQSSRTSTDTQYF.

The CDR3 protein is CATRSRGHSEELFF. The CDR3 DNA is TGTGCCACCAGGAGCCGAGGACATTCTGAGGAGCTGTTTTTT. The rearrangement uses TRBV15 and TRBJ2-2; TRBD1 might be the D (5 bases). CDR1 and CDR2 from the germline V gene are LNHNV and YYDKDF (reference sequence). Trimming took 6 bases from V and 10 from J, leaving 18 bases between them. CDR3 length: 14 residues.

The CDR3 sequence is CASSDRGWNSPLHF. The CDR3 region has the DNA TGTGCCAGCAGTGACAGGGGTTGGAATTCACCCCTCCACTTT. The V call is TRBV28, the J call TRBJ1-6, with 8 nucleotides matching TRBD1. Looked up from germline, CDR1 is MDHEN and CDR2 is SYDVKM. Trimming cost V 5 bases and J 7 bases; bases outside gene matches: 4. There are 14 residues in the CDR3.

The chain has TRBV4-2 and TRBJ1-5; TRBD1 agrees at 7 bases. The V and J ends lost 1 base and 9 bases, in that order; junction bases with no gene match: 3. This CDR3 is 13 amino acids long. CDR1 is LGHNA and CDR2 is YNFKEQ in the germline V gene. This CDR3 reads CASSQGPGGPQHF. The CDR3 bases are TGTGCCAGCAGCCAAGGCCCAGGGGGGCCCCAGCATTTT.

This clone was detected only once. V usage is TRBV10-2 and J usage is TRBJ2-2; 10 nucleotides match TRBD2. The CDR3 spans 17 residues. V lost 4 bases, J lost 0 bases, and 5 bases stayed unmatched. CDR1 WSHSY and CDR2 SAAADI come from the germline V gene. In DNA form, the CDR3 reads TGCGCCAGCAGTGCGTACAGCGGGAGGGCGAACACCGGGGAGCTGTTTTTT. Translation: CASSAYSGRANTGELFF.

The chain links TRBV25-1 to TRBJ1-1; no clear D. CDR1 is MGHDK, CDR2 SYGVNS, per germline. The V and J ends lost 5 bases and 4 bases respectively, with 14 bases between them. This CDR3 spans 14 amino acids. CDR3 sequence reads: CASSHNVPGTEAFF. The CDR3 nucleotides are TGTGCCAGCAGTCATAATGTACCCGGCACTGAAGCTTTCTTT.

The genes are TRBV19 and TRBJ1-6, with a possible D match to TRBD1 (5 bases). CDR3 length equals 14 residues. Trimming removed 3 bases at V and 10 bases at J, with 13 bases between. The germline gives CDR1 LNHDA, CDR2 SQIVND (reference sequence). As DNA, the CDR3 is TGTGCCAGTAGTATCGCTCAGGGATCCTCACCCCTCCACTTT. This codes for CASSIAQGSSPLHF.

The rearrangement links TRBV18 to TRBJ2-3; D is perhaps TRBD2 (5 bases). CDR3 size: 15 residues. The V and J ends lost 4 bases and 0 bases respectively, with 11 bases between them. CDR1 is KGHSH, CDR2 LQKENI, per germline. In DNA form, the CDR3 reads TGTGCCAGCTCACTCATCTGGGAGAGCACAGATACGCAGTATTTT. Its protein is CASSLIWESTDTQYF.

This clone was seen a few times. The chain employs TRBV5-6 and TRBJ1-3; tentatively, D is TRBD1 (5 bases). Germline CDR1 is SGHDT and CDR2 is YYEEEE. V was clipped by 4 bases and J by 5 bases, with 10 bases between them. There are 13 residues in the CDR3. The CDR3 reads CASSLTGRNTIYF. The CDR3 DNA reads as TGTGCCAGCAGCCTCACAGGACGAAACACCATATATTTT.

V and J are TRBV24-1 and TRBJ1-5; TRBD1 is a possible D gene (5 bases). CDR1 and CDR2 from the germline V gene are KGHDR and SFDVKD. V was trimmed by 9 bases and J by 1 base, leaving 15 bases between them. The CDR3 loop spans 15 amino acids. The CDR3 protein is CATAGGEDSNQPQHF. CDR3 coding DNA: TGTGCCACCGCCGGGGGGGAGGACAGCAATCAGCCCCAGCATTTT.

The V call is TRBV6-5, the J call TRBJ1-4; weak D call: TRBD1 (6 bases). Germline CDR1 and CDR2: MNHEY and SVGAGI. Trimming shortened V by 4 bases and J by 6 bases, and 15 bases separated the two germline ends. This CDR3 is built from 15 residues. CDR3 region: CASSSRGGRDEKLFF. The CDR3 DNA follows: TGTGCCAGCAGTTCTCGCGGGGGGCGCGATGAAAAACTGTTTTTT.

The rearrangement uses TRBV3-1 (or the pseudogene TRBV3-2) and TRBJ1-5; 8 bases align to TRBD1. CDR3 length: 14 residues. CDR1 and CDR2 from the germline V gene are LGHDT and YNNKEL (reference sequence). J was trimmed by 4 bases and V by 1 base; bases with no gene match: 0. The CDR3 DNA sequence: TGTGCCAGCAGCCAAGGGACAGGGAATCAGCCCCAGCATTTT. Translated, it gives CASSQGTGNQPQHF.

The chain has TRBV5-5 and TRBJ2-2, with 7 bases identical to TRBD1. After removal of 3 bases from V and 4 bases from J, the junction contained 6 bases not matched to a gene. The CDR3 has 15 residues. The germline gives CDR1 SGHKS, CDR2 YYEKEE (reference sequence). CDR3 residues: CASSSTGTATGELFF. DNA of the CDR3: TGTGCCAGCAGCTCGACAGGGACCGCCACCGGGGAGCTGTTTTTT. The full variable domain, completed using reference TRBV5-5 and TRBJ2-2, is DAGVTQSPTHLIKTRGQQVTLRCSPISGHKSVSWYQQVLGQGPQFIFQYYEKEERGRGNFPDRFSARQFPNYSSELNVNALLLGDSALYLCASSSTGTATGELFFGEGSRLTVL.

The chain uses TRBV5-8 and TRBJ2-7; 10 nucleotides match TRBD2. This CDR3 has 16 amino acids. V dropped 4 bases and J dropped 4; count of bases not matched to a gene: 11. Germline CDR1 and CDR2: SGHTS and YDEGEE. This CDR3 is CASSPPGGLAVYEQYF. The CDR3 DNA reads TGTGCCAGCAGCCCTCCGGGCGGACTAGCGGTTTACGAGCAGTACTTC.